This T cell receptor (beta chain) was identified in a study of vaccination effects on CD4 cells after COVID-19. Antigen-specific CD4+ T cells expanded by the ViraFEST assay with viral peptide pools were then sequenced. The culture ran for approximately 9 days before CD4+ T cells were isolated. Subjects were given two BNT162b2 or mRNA-1273 vaccine doses. Each vaccine recipient was nucleocapsid antibody negative and had no prior SARS-CoV-2 infection. Each culture well received about 1.8 million PBMC. These cells were then cultured in IMDM with approximately 10 IU/ml IL-2 and roughly 10 ug/ml peptides. Half-medium exchanges with IL-2 medium took place on days 3 and 7. Regarding the study as a whole: There was marked clonal contraction among infection- and vaccine-induced clones late after vaccination.

Points on this clone: Its antigen is currently unknown.

Some clones are missing from TCRdb's copy, which holds only in-frame ones; the method was immunoSEQ multiplex PCR. Of tens of thousands of clones in the sample, roughly 81% were seen once. The CDR3 totals 16 residues. V is TRBV21-1 and J is TRBJ2-2; the table names TRBD1, a call not compared with the DNA. TRBV21-1 is described as a pseudogene. This sequence was found in a human donor who received a COVID-19 vaccine. Sequenced material: CD4+ T cells from PBMCs cultured with HCoV-229E spike peptides, taken after COVID-19 vaccination. CDR3 bases: TGTGCCAGCAGCAACCACAGGGGGCAGGACACCGGGGAGCTGTTTTTT. This sequence encodes CASSNHRGQDTGELFF.